The 2 T cell receptor beta chains listed next were all sequenced from one sample in a study of metastatic and nonmetastatic thyroid tumors. TCRdb reanalyzed the PCR reads with MiXCR. The table lists some 15,000 clones, less than 25% of them singletons. No patient had received any treatment before thyroid surgery. Sequencing input: blood. These receptors all stem from a female donor with papillary thyroid cancer or a benign thyroid nodule (not recorded which). Some clones in this sample may be carry-over from other donors' samples.

This clone was counted at least ten times. The sample contains more than one DNA sequence encoding this CDR3. The CDR3 bases are TGTGCCAGCAGTTTGAGACTAGCGTTTTCAGTCGATGAGCAGTTCTTC. Translated: CASSLRLAFSVDEQFF. The chain couples TRBV28 to TRBJ2-1; 8 nucleotides match TRBD2. The junction had 12 bases not matched to a gene; V was cut back by 3 bases and J by 8 bases. This CDR3 spans 16 amino acids. Per the germline V gene, CDR1 is MDHEN and CDR2 is SYDVKM.

This chain joins TRBV20-1 and TRBJ2-7, with TRBD1 identical over 9 bases. V lost 0 bases, J lost 4 bases, and 19 bases stayed unmatched. The CDR3 is made up of 19 amino acids. The germline V gene has CDR1 DFQATT and CDR2 SNEGSKA (reference sequence). CDR3 nucleotide sequence: TGCAGTGCTAGAGATCCGACCCTTGTACAGATGACAGGGGGGTACGAGCAGTACTTC. This encodes CSARDPTLVQMTGGYEQYF.